The 8 T cell receptor beta chains reported below all come from one sample, sequenced in a study of cytomegalovirus exposure and HLA in healthy donors (dated by TCRdb to about 2017). Receptors were amplified or captured by the immunoSEQ multiplex PCR assay. TCRdb holds this immuneACCESS table with in-frame rearrangements only. Some clones are missing; in checked studies, unresolved V genes explain under half, and the rest has no known cause. The sample has fewer than 90,000 clones on record, approximately 81% of them singletons. The ten largest clones take up about 12% of the sample. Specimen: PBMCs. The receptors stem from a woman between 18 and 29 years old in good health and CMV-seropositive.

V gene TRBV6-5 combines with J gene TRBJ2-7; D remains unclear. Trimming cost V 0 bases and J 3 bases, with 9 bases left between them. The CDR3 runs 14 residues. CDR1 and CDR2 from the germline V gene are MNHEY and SVGAGI. As DNA, the CDR3 is TGTGCCAGCAGTTACTCGAGGTACGACTACGAGCAGTACTTC. Translating gives CASSYSRYDYEQYF.

The rearrangement joins TRBV27 to TRBJ2-1; perhaps TRBD2 as D (7 bases). The CDR3 covers 15 residues. Germline CDR1 reads MNHEY; CDR2 reads SMNVEV (reference sequence). V was shortened by 3 bases and J by 8 bases, with 17 bases between the two germline ends. The CDR3 loop is CASSFWRGLEDEQFF. The CDR3 DNA follows: TGTGCCAGCAGTTTTTGGCGGGGGCTGGAAGATGAGCAGTTCTTC.

This chain connects TRBV28 to TRBJ1-1, with a possible D match to TRBD1 (5 bases). The CDR3 consists of 15 residues. Germline-derived CDR1 and CDR2 are MDHEN and SYDVKM. The V and J ends lost 5 bases and 2 bases respectively, with 15 bases between them. CDR3 in amino acids: CASSGGGEGNTEAFF. The DNA for the CDR3 is TGTGCCAGCAGTGGGGGAGGGGAGGGCAACACTGAAGCTTTCTTT.

CDR3 in DNA: TGTGCCAGCAGCTTAGCCACAGGGTATGGCTACACCTTC. It yields the protein CASSLATGYGYTF. The chain has TRBV7-2 and TRBJ1-2; weak D call: TRBD1 (6 bases). V was pared by 0 bases and J by 5 bases, with 7 bases between. The germline CDR1 and CDR2 sequences are SGHTA and FQGNSA. The CDR3 contains 13 residues.

J is TRBJ2-7 and V is TRBV30; TRBD1 matches 12 bases. CDR1 and CDR2 from the germline V gene are GTSNPN and SVGIG (reference sequence). This CDR3 has 13 residues. V lost 4 bases, J lost 7 bases, and 5 bases stayed unmatched. The CDR3, as DNA: TGTGCCTGGAAGGGGACAGGGGGCCGAGAGCAGTACTTC. Translating it yields CAWKGTGGREQYF. The full variable domain, its missing parts supplied by reference TRBV30 and TRBJ2-7, is SQTIHQWPATLVQPVGSPLSLECTVEGTSNPNLYWYRQAAGRGLQLLFYSVGIGQISSEVPQNLSASRPQDRQFILSSKKLLLSDSGFYLCAWKGTGGREQYFGPGTRLTVT.

The chain couples TRBV13 to TRBJ1-1; the D gene is possibly TRBD1 (6 bases). The CDR3 is 14 residues long. Germline CDR1 is PRHDT and CDR2 is FYEKMQ (reference sequence). V was clipped by 3 bases and J by 1 base, with 9 bases between them. The DNA of the CDR3 is TGTGCCAGCAGCTTCGGACAGCAGAACACTGAAGCTTTCTTT. Translating gives CASSFGQQNTEAFF.

V and J are TRBV5-8 and TRBJ1-2, with D unclear. This CDR3 contains 11 residues. From germline, CDR1 is SGHTS and CDR2 YDEGEE. Trimming removed 4 bases from V and 5 bases from J, with 6 bases in between. The CDR3 loop reads CASSLGYGYTF. CDR3 DNA: TGTGCCAGCAGCCTCGGGTATGGCTACACCTTC.

A single count supports this clone. The gene calls are TRBV2 and TRBJ1-1; D might be TRBD1 (6 bases). Germline CDR1 SNHLY, CDR2 FYNNEI. V shed 6 bases and J shed 3 bases, with 11 bases lying between them. The CDR3 consists of 13 residues. CDR3 sequence: CASRGPGDTEAFF. The CDR3 bases are TGTGCCAGCAGGGGACCAGGGGACACTGAAGCTTTCTTT.